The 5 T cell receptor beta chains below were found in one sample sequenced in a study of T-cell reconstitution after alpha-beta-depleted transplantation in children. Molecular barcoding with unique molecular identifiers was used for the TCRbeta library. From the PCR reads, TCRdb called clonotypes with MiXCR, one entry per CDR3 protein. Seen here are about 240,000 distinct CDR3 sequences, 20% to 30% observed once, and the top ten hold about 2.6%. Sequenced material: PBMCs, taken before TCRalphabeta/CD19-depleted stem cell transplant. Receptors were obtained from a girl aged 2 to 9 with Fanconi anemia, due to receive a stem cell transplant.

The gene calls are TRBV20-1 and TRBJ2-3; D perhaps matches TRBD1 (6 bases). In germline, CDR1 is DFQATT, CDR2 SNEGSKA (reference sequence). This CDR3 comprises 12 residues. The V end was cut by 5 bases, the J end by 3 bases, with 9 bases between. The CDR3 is CSALTGTDTQYF. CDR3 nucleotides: TGCAGTGCTCTCACAGGGACAGATACGCAGTATTTT.

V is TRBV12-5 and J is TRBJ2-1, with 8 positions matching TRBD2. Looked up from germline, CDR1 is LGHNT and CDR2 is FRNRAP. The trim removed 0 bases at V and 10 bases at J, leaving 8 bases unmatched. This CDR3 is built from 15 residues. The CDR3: CASGLVLREGGEQFF. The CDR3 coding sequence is TGTGCTAGTGGTTTGGTTTTACGGGAGGGTGGGGAGCAGTTCTTC.

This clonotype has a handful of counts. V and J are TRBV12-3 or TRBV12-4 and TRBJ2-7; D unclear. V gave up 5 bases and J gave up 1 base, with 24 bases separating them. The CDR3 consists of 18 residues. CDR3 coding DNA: TGTGCCAGCAGTCCTAATTTTGGCCCCGGACGAGAGTCCTACGAGCAGTACTTC. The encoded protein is CASSPNFGPGRESYEQYF.

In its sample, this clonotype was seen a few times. DNA for the CDR3: TGCAGCGTTGACCTGGACTCTTCCGTCACAGATACGCAGTATTTT. This gives the protein CSVDLDSSVTDTQYF. This chain uses TRBV29-1 with TRBJ2-3; D is possibly TRBD2 (5 bases). CDR3 length: 15 amino acids. Trimming took 3 bases from V and 2 from J, leaving 15 bases between them. Germline-derived CDR1 and CDR2 are SQVTM and ANQGSEA.

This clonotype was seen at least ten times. CDR3: CSASHARQFSNQPQHF. CDR3 sequence (DNA): TGCAGTGCTAGTCACGCCCGACAGTTTAGCAATCAGCCCCAGCATTTT. The V and J genes are TRBV20-1 and TRBJ1-5; possibly TRBD1 for D (5 bases). The CDR3 extends over 16 amino acids. Looked up from germline, CDR1 is DFQATT and CDR2 is SNEGSKA (reference sequence). V was trimmed by 3 bases and J by 0 bases, leaving 15 bases between them.